One sample yielded the 9 T cell receptor beta chains listed below, sequenced in a study of T cell responses to AZD1222 COVID-19 vaccine. Sequenced by immunoSEQ multiplex PCR; TCRdb stores in-frame clones only, minus some. The sample includes approximately 100,000 clones, more than 75% of them seen just once. The sequenced sample was peripheral blood, obtained 28 days after the second AZD1222 dose. Receptors originate from an adult who received the AZD1222 COVID-19 vaccine.

The V call is TRBV7-8, the J call TRBJ2-7; D gene uncertain. Germline V gene data show CDR1 as SGHVS and CDR2 as FQNEAQ. The ends were cut back, 5 bases at V and 4 bases at J, with 9 bases in the middle. CDR3 length equals 12 residues. The chain's CDR3 is CASSLIQYEQYF. The CDR3 DNA follows: TGTGCCAGCAGCCTGATACAGTACGAGCAGTACTTC. Supplemented by reference TRBV7-8 and TRBJ2-7, the full variable domain reads GAGVSQSPRYKVAKRGQDVALRCDPISGHVSLFWYQQALGQGPEFLTYFQNEAQLDKSGLPSDRFFAERPEGSVSTLKIQRTQQEDSAVYLCASSLIQYEQYFGPGTRLTVT.

This chain connects TRBV3-1 (or the pseudogene TRBV3-2) to TRBJ2-6; the D gene is possibly TRBD1 (5 bases). V dropped 5 bases and J dropped 4 bases, with 12 bases sitting between them. Germline V gene lookup returns CDR1 LGHDT and CDR2 YNNKEL (reference sequence). The CDR3 sequence is 15 residues long. The CDR3 DNA reads TGTGCCAGCAGCACTCCACAGGTGGGGGCCAACGTCCTGACTTTC. It specifies CASSTPQVGANVLTF.

This chain links TRBV28 with TRBJ1-5; D gene unclear. Trimming took 6 bases from V and 0 from J, leaving 15 bases between them. This CDR3 has 16 amino acids. CDR1 and CDR2 from the germline V gene are MDHEN and SYDVKM. As DNA, the CDR3 is TGTGCCAGCAGCCCGCATGACGCTTATAGCAATCAGCCCCAGCATTTT. This codes for CASSPHDAYSNQPQHF.

The chain has TRBV7-2 and TRBJ2-3, with 9 bases fitting TRBD2. The trim removed 5 bases at V and 4 bases at J, leaving 7 bases unmatched. The CDR3 has 15 residues. Germline lookup yields CDR1 SGHTA and CDR2 FQGNSA. The CDR3 region is CASSARGGFADTQYF. The CDR3 DNA sequence: TGTGCCAGCAGCGCGCGGGGGGGTTTCGCAGATACGCAGTATTTT.

The chain is built from TRBV3-1 (or the pseudogene TRBV3-2) and TRBJ2-2; a possible D gene is TRBD1 (5 bases). The CDR3 sequence is 14 residues long. The germline V gene has CDR1 LGHDT and CDR2 YNNKEL (reference sequence). With 3 bases removed from V and 8 bases from J, the gap between germline ends came to 13 bases. CDR3 sequence reads: CASSQPQGRGELFF. The CDR3 DNA reads TGTGCCAGCAGCCAGCCTCAGGGTAGGGGGGAGCTGTTTTTT.

The rearrangement uses TRBV25-1 and TRBJ2-1, with 8 bases identical to TRBD2. CDR1 and CDR2 from the germline V gene are MGHDK and SYGVNS. The CDR3 is 14 residues long. V gave up 9 bases and J gave up 3 bases; unmatched junction bases: 7. The CDR3 bases are TGTGCCAGTTCCCCCGGGACTAGCTACAATGAGCAGTTCTTC. This encodes CASSPGTSYNEQFF.

This clone was detected once. The chain combines TRBV10-3 with TRBJ1-4; tentatively, D is TRBD1 (6 bases). The CDR3 is 15 residues long. Trimming cost V 0 bases and J 8 bases, with 13 bases left between them. CDR1 is ENHRY and CDR2 is SYGVKD in the germline V gene. In nucleotides, the CDR3 is TGTGCCATCAGTGAGTCGACGGGGGCGGGAGAAAAACTGTTTTTT. Translated, it gives CAISESTGAGEKLFF.

The chain combines TRBV4-1 with TRBJ2-2; the match to TRBD1 covers 7 bases. The ends lost 3 bases at V and 7 bases at J; junction bases unmatched: 5. Germline values: CDR1 MGHRA, CDR2 YSYEKL. This CDR3 is 14 amino acids long. CDR3 sequence (DNA): TGCGCCAGCAGCCAGGGACAGTACGGCGGGGAGCTGTTTTTT. This sequence encodes CASSQGQYGGELFF.

The gene calls are TRBV19 and TRBJ1-2; 10 nucleotides line up with TRBD1. CDR1 is LNHDA, CDR2 SQIVND, per germline (reference sequence). The CDR3 is 15 amino acids. J gave up 4 bases and V 4 bases, and 6 bases lay outside the gene matches. CDR3 in amino acids: CASSRQGAIGYGYTF. The CDR3 coding sequence is TGTGCCAGTAGTAGACAGGGGGCGATCGGCTATGGCTACACCTTC.